The rows below give T cell receptor beta chains drawn from one sample of a study of T cell responses to AZD1222 COVID-19 vaccine. Sequenced by immunoSEQ multiplex PCR; TCRdb stores in-frame clones only, minus some. The sample lists about 140,000 clones; approximately 90% were seen once. The specimen was peripheral blood, collected on day 0 of AZD1222 vaccination. The receptor set was obtained from an adult in good health. CDR3s include the opening cysteine and the closing phenylalanine or tryptophan. The D gene is left open where the match is weak. Only part of the rows carry a size: once, few, many, or a class if the clone is expanded.

12,NA,TRBJ1-2,NA,TRBV28,CASSQPPGGYTF,TGTGCCAGCAGCCAACCGCCTGGTGGCTACACCTTC
19,once,TRBJ2-1,TRBD2,TRBV4-1,CASSLSGLAGVGVGHEQFF,TGCGCCAGCAGCTTGTCGGGACTAGCGGGAGTTGGTGTCGGCCATGAGCAGTTCTTC
13,NA,TRBJ1-5,NA,TRBV19,CASNDPGSQPQHF,TGTGCCAGTAATGACCCAGGGAGTCAGCCCCAGCATTTT
15,NA,TRBJ2-7,TRBD1,TRBV29-1,CSVEEGDREVNEQYF,TGCAGCGTTGAAGAAGGGGACAGGGAAGTTAACGAGCAGTACTTC
15,NA,TRBJ1-2,TRBD1,TRBV9,CASSLYTGDRYGYTF,TGTGCCAGCAGCCTCTATACAGGGGATCGTTATGGCTACACCTTC
14,NA,TRBJ2-2,NA,TRBV28,CASSLGRNTGELFF,TGTGCCAGCAGCCTGGGGCGTAACACCGGGGAGCTGTTTTTT
11,NA,TRBJ2-1,NA,TRBV28,CASSFSLEQFF,TGTGCCAGCAGTTTTAGTCTCGAGCAGTTCTTC
16,NA,TRBJ1-2,TRBD1,TRBV25-1,CASSEPGQGANYGYTF,TGTGCCAGCAGTGAACCAGGACAGGGGGCTAACTATGGCTACACCTTC
15,NA,TRBJ2-7,NA,TRBV19,CASSMMGTSGDEQYF,TGTGCCAGTAGTATGATGGGGACCTCTGGGGACGAGCAGTACTTC
16,NA,TRBJ2-5,NA,TRBV28,CASSPEGTPYQETQYF,TGTGCCAGCAGTCCGGAAGGGACTCCGTACCAAGAGACCCAGTACTTC
15,NA,TRBJ2-2,NA,TRBV29-1,CSVQDKGWGPGELFF,TGCAGCGTTCAGGACAAGGGTTGGGGCCCCGGGGAGCTGTTTTTT
19,NA,TRBJ2-6,NA,TRBV6-4,CASSDNAWGGPRGANVLTF,TGTGCCAGCAGTGACAATGCCTGGGGGGGCCCAAGGGGGGCCAACGTCCTGACTTTC
13,NA,TRBJ2-7,NA,TRBV2,CASTGGISYEQYF,TGTGCCAGCACGGGCGGGATCTCCTACGAGCAGTACTTC
16,NA,TRBJ1-5,NA,TRBV6-1,CASSEALGGGNQPQHF,TGTGCCAGCAGTGAAGCGCTAGGAGGGGGCAATCAGCCCCAGCATTTT
14,NA,TRBJ1-6,NA,TRBV5-1,CASSLTQENSPLHF,TGCGCCAGCAGCTTGACACAGGAAAATTCACCCCTCCACTTT
13,NA,TRBJ1-2,NA,TRBV12-3/TRBV12-4,CASSFQGIGSYTF,TGTGCCAGCAGTTTTCAAGGAATAGGGAGTTACACCTTC
12,NA,TRBJ1-1,NA,TRBV10-3,CAISESNTEAFF,TGTGCCATCAGTGAATCGAACACTGAAGCTTTCTTT
14,NA,TRBJ1-2,NA,TRBV30,CAWQRQVDNYGYTF,TGTGCCTGGCAAAGACAGGTTGATAACTATGGCTACACCTTC
13,NA,TRBJ1-1,TRBD1,TRBV7-9,CASSGTGNAEAFF,TGTGCCAGCAGCGGGACAGGGAACGCTGAAGCTTTCTTT
15,NA,TRBJ1-2,NA,TRBV6-2/TRBV6-3,CASSYYTQGLRGYTF,TGTGCCAGCAGTTACTACACCCAGGGGTTGAGAGGCTACACCTTC
18,NA,TRBJ2-6,NA,TRBV21-1,CASSTRRQGAPGANVLTF,TGTGCCAGCAGCACAAGGCGACAGGGGGCGCCTGGGGCCAACGTCCTGACTTTC
13,NA,TRBJ2-1,NA,TRBV25-1,CASSELLRDEQFF,TGTGCCAGCAGTGAACTTTTAAGGGATGAGCAGTTCTTC
11,NA,TRBJ2-1,NA,TRBV7-6,CASPGANEQFF,TGTGCCAGCCCAGGGGCTAATGAGCAGTTCTTC
14,NA,TRBJ2-5,TRBD1,TRBV24-1,CATSDPGGLETQYF,TGTGCCACCAGTGACCCAGGGGGCTTGGAGACCCAGTACTTC
17,NA,TRBJ1-5,NA,TRBV5-6,CASSFFDSTYSNQPQHF,TGTGCCAGCAGCTTCTTCGACAGCACCTATAGCAATCAGCCCCAGCATTTT
17,NA,TRBJ2-1,NA,TRBV30,CAWSVDLSGGSYNEQFF,TGTGCCTGGAGTGTAGACTTATCCGGGGGCTCCTACAATGAGCAGTTCTTC
14,NA,TRBJ1-1,NA,TRBV7-2,CASSFDREVPEAFF,TGTGCCAGCAGCTTCGACAGAGAGGTACCTGAAGCTTTCTTT
12,NA,TRBJ1-2,NA,TRBV28,CASRTSVEGYTF,TGTGCCAGCAGAACCTCCGTGGAGGGCTACACCTTC
15,NA,TRBJ1-2,NA,TRBV5-1,CASSSEGTSNYGYTF,TGCGCCAGCAGCTCGGAAGGGACATCAAACTATGGCTACACCTTC
13,NA,TRBJ2-7,TRBD2,TRBV6-2/TRBV6-3,CASSRLAGYEQYF,TGTGCCAGCAGTAGACTAGCAGGTTACGAGCAGTACTTC
15,NA,TRBJ2-1,NA,TRBV3-1/TRBV3-2,CASSQDEQGYNEQFF,TGTGCCAGCAGCCAAGATGAGCAGGGCTACAATGAGCAGTTCTTC
16,once,TRBJ1-6,NA,TRBV7-2,CASTLTGWGGNSPLHF,TGTGCCAGCACCCTAACAGGGTGGGGTGGGAATTCACCCCTCCACTTT
14,NA,TRBJ2-2,NA,TRBV7-9,CASWAGADTGELFF,TGTGCCAGCTGGGCAGGGGCGGACACCGGGGAGCTGTTTTTT
14,NA,TRBJ1-1,NA,TRBV10-3,CAIRPVTANTEAFF,TGTGCCATTCGCCCCGTGACAGCAAACACTGAAGCTTTCTTT
15,NA,TRBJ1-4,TRBD1,TRBV5-1,CASSLSGTGMEKLFF,TGCGCCAGCAGCCTATCCGGGACAGGGATGGAAAAACTGTTTTTT
19,NA,TRBJ1-1,TRBD1,TRBV19,CASSIDKGTGLSGNTEAFF,TGTGCCAGTAGTATAGATAAGGGGACAGGGCTTTCGGGGAACACTGAAGCTTTCTTT